Listed below are T cell receptor beta chains from one sample, sequenced in a study of control samples from healthy donors and cancer patients. Sequencing was performed with immunoSEQ multiplex PCR; in TCRdb, only in-frame clones are kept and a portion is missing. The table lists some 100,000 clones, 86% of them singletons. The sequenced sample consisted of blood. The receptors shown here come from a woman aged 45-59 years in good health. Each CDR3 is given with its conserved first and last residue. The D gene is left open where the match is weak. Clone size is not always given. Where it is, it says once, few, many or a class for expanded clones.

V,J,D,size,CDR3,DNA
TRBV7-8,TRBJ2-1,NA,NA,CASSLGAGTINEQFF,TGTGCCAGCAGCCTTGGGGCCGGGACCATCAATGAGCAGTTCTTC
TRBV28,TRBJ2-7,TRBD2,once,CASSLGGLVYEQYF,TGTGCCAGCAGTTTAGGGGGACTAGTCTACGAGCAGTACTTC
TRBV19,TRBJ2-2,TRBD2,once,CASRRGVGTGELFF,TGTGCCAGTAGGCGGGGGGTCGGCACCGGGGAGCTGTTTTTT
TRBV27,TRBJ1-1,NA,NA,CASSLSGFRSEAFF,TGTGCCAGCAGTTTGAGTGGGTTTAGGTCTGAAGCTTTCTTT
TRBV4-3,TRBJ2-1,TRBD2,NA,CASSQDASGGANEQFF,TGCGCCAGCAGCCAAGATGCTAGCGGGGGGGCCAACGAGCAGTTCTTC
TRBV18,TRBJ2-3,TRBD1,NA,CASSPGTADTQYF,TGTGCCAGCTCACCTGGGACAGCAGATACGCAGTATTTT
TRBV18,TRBJ2-7,TRBD1,NA,CASSPDRVEQYF,TGTGCCAGCTCTCCCGACAGGGTCGAGCAGTACTTC
TRBV11-3,TRBJ1-1,NA,NA,CASSPGGNTEAFF,TGTGCCAGCAGCCCCGGGGGGAACACTGAAGCTTTCTTT
TRBV19,TRBJ2-5,NA,NA,CASSIGGWAETQYF,TGTGCCAGTAGTATAGGAGGTTGGGCAGAGACCCAGTACTTC
TRBV7-3,TRBJ2-1,TRBD2,NA,CASSPSGGDNEQFF,TGTGCCAGCAGCCCTAGCGGCGGCGACAATGAGCAGTTCTTC
TRBV10-3,TRBJ2-1,NA,NA,CASSLGGPYNEQFF,TGTGCCAGTTCCCTGGGGGGGCCCTACAATGAGCAGTTCTTC
TRBV2,TRBJ1-2,NA,NA,CASTEYSYGYTF,TGTGCCAGCACCGAATACAGCTATGGCTACACCTTC
TRBV5-1,TRBJ1-3,NA,NA,CASSLGSPTLSGNTIYF,TGCGCCAGCAGCTTGGGTTCACCTACGCTCTCTGGAAACACCATATATTTT
TRBV28,TRBJ1-4,NA,NA,CASSLGVMVQEKLFF,TGTGCCAGCAGTTTGGGGGTAATGGTTCAGGAAAAACTGTTTTTT
TRBV18,TRBJ2-7,NA,NA,CASSPPTLTYEQYF,TGTGCCAGCTCACCCCCAACCCTTACCTACGAGCAGTACTTC
TRBV7-2,TRBJ2-3,NA,NA,CASSLVGGGNTDTQYF,TGTGCCAGCAGCTTAGTCGGCGGGGGCAACACAGATACGCAGTATTTT
TRBV9,TRBJ2-5,NA,NA,CASSPGWGVQETQYF,TGTGCCAGCAGCCCCGGATGGGGGGTCCAAGAGACCCAGTACTTC
TRBV4-1,TRBJ2-7,TRBD2,NA,CASSPTGTISYEQYF,TGCGCCAGCAGCCCCACCGGGACTATCTCCTACGAGCAGTACTTC
TRBV11-2,TRBJ2-7,NA,NA,CASSLDLGVGEQYF,TGTGCCAGCAGCTTAGATCTGGGGGTGGGCGAGCAGTACTTC
TRBV7-7,TRBJ2-5,NA,NA,CASSLAGPGGETQYF,TGTGCTAGCAGCTTAGCGGGGCCAGGGGGAGAGACCCAGTACTTC
TRBV12-3/TRBV12-4,TRBJ2-1,TRBD1,NA,CAAGQGSIDEQFF,TGTGCGGCGGGACAGGGGTCAATCGATGAGCAGTTCTTC
TRBV18,TRBJ1-1,NA,NA,CASSLTRGDEAFF,TGTGCCAGCTCACTAACGCGGGGGGATGAAGCTTTCTTT
TRBV6-5,TRBJ2-7,NA,NA,CASSWGAGSYEQYF,TGTGCCAGCAGTTGGGGAGCAGGCTCCTACGAGCAGTACTTC
TRBV6-5,TRBJ1-1,TRBD1,NA,CASSTGTGRDTEAFF,TGTGCCAGCAGTACCGGGACAGGGCGGGACACTGAAGCTTTCTTT
TRBV7-5,TRBJ1-3,NA,NA,CARSPTGTGCICAGNTIYF,TGTGCCAGAAGTCCTACCGGGACAGGGTGTATTTGTGCTGGAAACACCATATATTTT
TRBV3-1/TRBV3-2,TRBJ2-5,TRBD2,NA,CASSRRTSGKETQYF,TGTGCCAGCAGCCGTCGGACTAGCGGAAAAGAGACCCAGTACTTC
TRBV6-5,TRBJ1-5,NA,NA,CASSYSKGGNQPQHF,TGTGCCAGCAGTTACTCTAAGGGAGGGAATCAGCCCCAGCATTTT
TRBV7-3,TRBJ1-2,TRBD1,NA,CASSDRGGYGYTF,TGTGCCAGCAGCGACAGGGGGGGCTATGGCTACACCTTC
TRBV5-6,TRBJ1-1,NA,NA,CASSLVVSNTEAFF,TGTGCCAGCAGCTTGGTGGTGTCGAACACTGAAGCTTTCTTT
TRBV5-4,TRBJ1-3,NA,NA,CASSLDPSGDTIYF,TGTGCCAGCAGCTTGGACCCGTCTGGAGACACCATATATTTT
TRBV19,TRBJ2-5,NA,NA,CASSVGTPRRVDQYF,TGTGCCAGTAGTGTAGGGACTCCGCGACGGGTGGACCAGTACTTC
TRBV7-9,TRBJ2-3,NA,NA,CASSPTGFRPSSTDTQYF,TGTGCCAGCAGCCCGACAGGTTTCCGACCATCTAGCACAGATACGCAGTATTTT
TRBV6-4,TRBJ2-1,NA,NA,CASSEGAGLFF,TGTGCCAGCAGTGAGGGGGCTGGATTGTTCTTC
TRBV18,TRBJ2-5,TRBD2,NA,CASSPLAGVGLGETQYF,TGTGCCAGCTCACCCTTAGCGGGAGTCGGCTTAGGAGAGACCCAGTACTTC
TRBV15,TRBJ1-2,TRBD1,NA,CATSGRTGPWGYGYTF,TGTGCCACCAGCGGGCGGACAGGGCCATGGGGCTATGGCTACACCTTC
TRBV28,TRBJ1-5,NA,NA,CASSFPDTVNQPQHF,TGTGCCAGCAGCTTCCCTGACACAGTCAATCAGCCCCAGCATTTT
TRBV28,TRBJ2-7,NA,NA,CASSLLAGGFYEQYF,TGTGCCAGCAGCCTCCTAGCCGGAGGGTTCTACGAGCAGTACTTC
TRBV2,TRBJ1-5,TRBD1,NA,CASSGDRSYQPQHF,TGTGCCAGCAGTGGGGACAGGTCGTATCAGCCCCAGCATTTT
TRBV2,TRBJ2-2,NA,NA,CASGTANTGELFF,TGTGCCAGCGGGACCGCGAACACCGGGGAGCTGTTTTTT
TRBV28,TRBJ1-1,TRBD1,NA,CASSLSAGGRTEAFF,TGTGCCAGCAGTTTATCGGCAGGGGGAAGGACTGAAGCTTTCTTT
TRBV5-1,TRBJ1-5,TRBD1,NA,CASGGGGAKQGNQPQHF,TGCGCCAGCGGAGGGGGCGGGGCTAAACAGGGCAATCAGCCCCAGCATTTT
TRBV9,TRBJ2-3,NA,NA,CASSVGTGTATDTQYF,TGTGCCAGCAGCGTAGGAACCGGGACTGCGACAGATACGCAGTATTTT
TRBV27,TRBJ1-2,NA,NA,CASARGVNHGYTF,TGTGCCAGCGCGAGGGGAGTGAACCATGGCTACACCTTC
TRBV7-3,TRBJ1-6,NA,NA,CASSFAGRYNSPLHF,TGTGCCAGCAGCTTTGCCGGACGCTATAATTCACCCCTCCACTTT
TRBV10-3,TRBJ2-7,TRBD2,NA,CAIRREDSYEQYF,TGTGCCATCAGACGGGAGGACTCCTACGAGCAGTACTTC
TRBV2,TRBJ1-1,NA,NA,CASSEASPGQGEAFF,TGTGCCAGCAGTGAAGCCAGCCCAGGGCAAGGTGAAGCTTTCTTT
TRBV29-1,TRBJ1-2,NA,few,CSVERSGDGGYTF,TGCAGCGTTGAAAGGAGTGGGGATGGCGGCTACACCTTC
TRBV7-2,TRBJ2-1,TRBD1,NA,CASRRRVVYGTDNEQFF,TGTGCCAGCAGACGAAGGGTTGTTTACGGGACAGACAATGAGCAGTTCTTC
TRBV18,TRBJ1-1,NA,once,CASSTRGTEAFF,TGTGCCAGCTCAACGAGGGGCACTGAAGCTTTCTTT
TRBV7-2,TRBJ2-5,TRBD2,NA,CASSKLGSGIKETQYF,TGTGCCAGCAGCAAACTCGGAAGCGGGATCAAAGAGACCCAGTACTTC
TRBV3-1/TRBV3-2,TRBJ2-7,TRBD2,NA,CASSRSGTTMGEQYF,TGTGCCAGCAGCCGCTCCGGGACTACCATGGGCGAGCAGTACTTC
TRBV19,TRBJ2-7,TRBD1,NA,CASSIRTGLHEQYF,TGTGCCAGTAGTATTAGGACAGGGCTCCACGAGCAGTACTTC
TRBV27,TRBJ1-1,NA,NA,CASSHLQENTEAFF,TGTGCCAGCAGTCATTTACAGGAGAACACTGAAGCTTTCTTT
TRBV4-3,TRBJ1-5,NA,once,CASSQDIGQPQHF,TGCGCCAGCAGCCAAGATATCGGTCAGCCCCAGCATTTT
TRBV4-2,TRBJ1-2,NA,few,CASSQDGYAGDGYTF,TGTGCCAGCAGCCAAGATGGCTATGCAGGGGATGGCTACACCTTC
TRBV5-5,TRBJ2-3,TRBD2,NA,CASSLGLAGDTQYF,TGTGCCAGCAGCTTAGGACTAGCGGGAGATACGCAGTATTTT
TRBV6-5,TRBJ1-1,TRBD1,once,CASSSLTGGETEAFF,TGTGCCAGCAGTTCCCTGACAGGGGGCGAGACTGAAGCTTTCTTT
TRBV15,TRBJ2-6,NA,NA,CATSRDGQLLANVLTF,TGTGCCACCAGCAGAGACGGGCAGCTCTTAGCCAACGTCCTGACTTTC
TRBV2,TRBJ1-5,NA,NA,CASILDSNQPQHF,NA